Each of the 24 T cell receptor beta chains below was sequenced from the same sample in a study of blood T cell repertoires in COVID-19. TCRdb keeps only in-frame clones here, not all; method: immunoSEQ multiplex PCR. The data contain a few hundred thousand clones, roughly 85% of them seen just once; the ten biggest clones take up roughly 5%. The sequenced sample consisted of peripheral blood. Every receptor here comes from a man in his forties or fifties with active or convalescent COVID-19.

The chain uses TRBV4-1 and TRBJ2-7; weak D call: TRBD2 (6 bases). This CDR3 contains 16 residues. Germline V gives CDR1 MGHRA, CDR2 YSYEKL. V dropped 1 base and J dropped 4 bases, with 17 bases sitting between them. DNA of the CDR3: TGCGCCAGCAGCCAAGGAGGAGCGGGTCCCTGGTACGAGCAGTACTTC. Translated: CASSQGGAGPWYEQYF.

This sequence joins TRBV28 and TRBJ2-3, with TRBD1 identical over 9 bases. Germline loops: CDR1 MDHEN, CDR2 SYDVKM. V was clipped by 6 bases and J by 3 bases; unmatched bases: 13. The CDR3 contains 17 residues. DNA for the CDR3: TGTGCCAGCAGCACGATCATCGGGACAGGGCGAACAGATACGCAGTATTTT. Protein sequence: CASSTIIGTGRTDTQYF.

The count of this clone is one. The V call is TRBV19, the J call TRBJ2-3; the D gene is possibly TRBD2 (6 bases). In germline, CDR1 is LNHDA, CDR2 SQIVND (reference sequence). The V and J ends lost 0 bases and 4 bases respectively, with 11 bases between them. CDR3 length: 15 amino acids. The DNA of the CDR3 is TGTGCCAGTAGTATAGAGCAGGGAGGCCCAGATACGCAGTATTTT. Its translation: CASSIEQGGPDTQYF.

With respect to this clone: An end of the junction does not agree with germline; a read error may underlie this. The chain uses TRBV7-7 and TRBJ2-5; TRBD2 aligns across 7 bases. Looked up from germline, CDR1 is SSHAT and CDR2 is FNYEAQ (reference sequence). The CDR3 covers 14 residues. For the CDR3, the DNA is TGTGCTAGCAGCCCCAGGTGGGGGGGGGAGACCCAGTACTTC. It codes for CASSPRWGGETQYF.

The chain links TRBV4-1 to TRBJ2-2; 9 bases align to TRBD2. Germline assignment: CDR1 MGHRA and CDR2 YSYEKL. J gave up 1 base and V 0 bases, and 9 bases lay outside the gene matches. This CDR3 is built from 19 residues. The CDR3 sequence is CASSQEGLAGYRNTGELFF. The CDR3 DNA reads TGCGCCAGCAGCCAAGAGGGGCTAGCGGGATATAGGAACACCGGGGAGCTGTTTTTT.

This clone is a singleton in its sample. The V call is TRBV5-5, the J call TRBJ2-2, with D tentatively TRBD2 (5 bases). CDR1 SGHKS and CDR2 YYEKEE come from the germline V gene (reference sequence). With 1 base removed from V and 0 bases from J, the gap between germline ends came to 7 bases. The CDR3 length is 15 residues. CDR3 sequence (DNA): TGTGCCAGCAGCTTGCGAGCGGCGAACACCGGGGAGCTGTTTTTT. Translated, it gives CASSLRAANTGELFF.

This clone appeared a single time. One end of the junction does not line up with germline, which may come from a read error. The J gene is TRBJ2-1, the V gene TRBV12-5, with D possibly TRBD1 on 5 matching bases. CDR1 LGHNT and CDR2 FRNRAP come from the germline V gene. CDR3 length: 15 amino acids. The CDR3 protein is CASGSSSLGANEQFF. CDR3 sequence (DNA): TGTGCTAGCGGTTCATCTTCGCTAGGGGCCAATGAGCAGTTCTTC.

The chain joins TRBV23-1 to TRBJ2-1, with a tentative D call TRBD2 (5 bases). TRBV23-1 has ORF status, its function being uncertain. The V gene lost 7 bases and the J gene lost 1 base, with 14 bases spanning the gap. CDR3 size: 15 residues. The CDR3 nucleotides read TGCGCCAGCACGTCCTCTGAGCGGTCCTACAATGAGCAGTTCTTC. The encoded protein is CASTSSERSYNEQFF.

V gene TRBV19 combines with J gene TRBJ1-1; no definite D call. CDR1 is LNHDA and CDR2 is SQIVND in the germline V gene (reference sequence). This CDR3 region has 15 residues. Trimming stripped 2 bases from V and 0 bases from J, with 10 bases between. CDR3 nucleotide sequence: TGTGCCAGTAGTATAAATCAGGTAGTGAACACTGAAGCTTTCTTT. It encodes CASSINQVVNTEAFF.

The genes are TRBV7-3 and TRBJ2-3; perhaps TRBD1 as D (5 bases). The CDR3 is 16 amino acids. In germline, CDR1 is SGHTA, CDR2 FQGTGA. Between the trimmed V and J ends, which lost 5 bases and 0 bases, there was a span of 15 bases. The CDR3 DNA is TGTGCCAGCAGCCCCTCGGGTAGGGGAAGCACAGATACGCAGTATTTT. It encodes CASSPSGRGSTDTQYF.

The chain combines TRBV2 with TRBJ2-6; 7 positions agree with TRBD1. The CDR3 consists of 18 residues. V lost 4 bases, J lost 0 bases, and 9 bases stayed unmatched. Germline CDR1 reads SNHLY; CDR2 reads FYNNEI. This CDR3 is CASSVQTGASSGANVLTF. Here the CDR3 DNA reads TGTGCCAGCAGTGTTCAAACAGGGGCAAGCTCTGGGGCCAACGTCCTGACTTTC.

The chain recombines TRBV30 with TRBJ2-1; 14 bases match TRBD2. This CDR3 comprises 17 residues. Per the germline V gene, CDR1 is GTSNPN and CDR2 is SVGIG (reference sequence). Germline trimming cut 2 bases from V and 6 bases from J; bases unmatched to any gene: 9. This chain's CDR3 is CAWSQPGTSGRRNEQFF. Here the CDR3 DNA reads TGTGCCTGGAGTCAACCCGGGACTAGCGGGAGACGCAATGAGCAGTTCTTC.

This clone was recorded only once. The chain uses TRBV19 and TRBJ2-1; 10 bases agree with TRBD2. Trimming took 7 bases from V and 2 from J; bases not matched to a gene: 5. Per germline, CDR1 LNHDA and CDR2 SQIVND (reference sequence). CDR3 length equals 15 residues. CDR3 protein: CASISAGGPYNEQFF. The CDR3 DNA sequence: TGTGCCAGTATATCAGCGGGAGGGCCCTACAATGAGCAGTTCTTC.

On this clone itself: Distinct nucleotide sequences in the sample also encode this CDR3. The V gene is TRBV11-2, the J gene TRBJ2-1; 7 bases agree with TRBD2. The CDR3 is 13 amino acids. V lost 3 bases and J lost 5; bases outside the gene matches: 1. Germline assignment: CDR1 SGHAT and CDR2 FQNNGV. The chain's CDR3 is CASSLGLNNEQFF. The DNA for the CDR3 is TGTGCCAGCAGCTTGGGACTAAACAATGAGCAGTTCTTC.

This chain uses TRBV29-1 with TRBJ2-1, with TRBD2 identical over 13 bases. The CDR3 runs to 15 residues. Germline-derived CDR1 and CDR2 are SQVTM and ANQGSEA. J lost 9 bases, V lost 6 bases, and 11 bases had no gene match. CDR3 DNA sequence: TGCAGCGTGACTGTGACTAGCGGGAGGAATGGTGAGCAGTTCTTC. Its protein is CSVTVTSGRNGEQFF.

V gene TRBV6-4 combines with J gene TRBJ2-7; TRBD2 agrees at 12 bases. After removal of 8 bases from V and 0 bases from J, the junction contained 17 bases not matched to a gene. This CDR3 spans 19 amino acids. The germline V gene encodes CDR1 MRHNA and CDR2 SNTAGT. CDR3 coding DNA: TGTGCCAGCGAGAGAATACGACTAGCGGGAGCCCCGTTCTCCTACGAGCAGTACTTC. Protein: CASERIRLAGAPFSYEQYF.

The chain uses TRBV15 and TRBJ2-1, with TRBD2 matching 8 bases. This CDR3 is 15 amino acids long. J lost 15 bases, V lost 0 bases, and 13 bases had no gene match. In germline, CDR1 is LNHNV, CDR2 YYDKDF (reference sequence). The CDR3 region has the DNA TGTGCCACCAGCAGAGAGTTAGCGGGACTCCCATCCGTGTTCTTC. Residues: CATSRELAGLPSVFF.

This clone was counted a single time. The chain joins TRBV2 to TRBJ2-2; a possible D gene is TRBD2 (5 bases). Trimming took 5 bases from V and 2 from J, leaving 12 bases between them. CDR3 length: 15 amino acids. The germline CDR1 and CDR2 sequences are SNHLY and FYNNEI. The CDR3 DNA follows: TGTGCCAGCAGTCAGCGGAATCTAAACACCGGGGAGCTGTTTTTT. Translated: CASSQRNLNTGELFF. The full variable domain, with the rest looked up from reference TRBV2 and TRBJ2-2, is EPEVTQTPSHQVTQMGQEVILRCVPISNHLYFYWYRQILGQKVEFLVSFYNNEISEKSEIFDDQFSVERPDGSNFTLKIRSTKLEDSAMYFCASSQRNLNTGELFFGEGSRLTVL.

The chain has TRBV6-2 or TRBV6-3 and TRBJ2-7, with 7 bases fitting TRBD2. V dropped 4 bases and J dropped 5; count of bases not matched to a gene: 5. The germline CDR1 and CDR2 sequences are MNHEY and SVGEGT. This CDR3 is 13 amino acids long. The CDR3 DNA reads as TGTGCCAGCAGTTTGCTGCTAGCGGACGAGCAGTACTTC. This codes for CASSLLLADEQYF.

The chain carries TRBV7-8 and TRBJ2-5; possible D gene TRBD2, 6 bases. Deletions cut 3 bases from V and 0 bases from J, with 11 bases between. The V gene's germline CDR1 is SGHVS and CDR2 FQNEAQ. This CDR3 comprises 15 residues. The CDR3 sequence is CASSFRRGNQETQYF. CDR3 nucleotides: TGTGCCAGCAGCTTTCGCCGCGGGAACCAAGAGACCCAGTACTTC.

The genes are TRBV7-9 and TRBJ1-1, with D possibly matching TRBD1 (5 bases). The ends were cut back, 5 bases at V and 1 base at J, with 14 bases in the middle. This CDR3 has 15 amino acids. Germline V gene lookup returns CDR1 SEHNR and CDR2 FQNEAQ (reference sequence). The CDR3 bases are TGTGCCAGCAGCCCCCCGAGAAGGGGGAACACTGAAGCTTTCTTT. This translates into CASSPPRRGNTEAFF.

The chain couples TRBV7-9 to TRBJ1-3, with D unresolved. This CDR3 is built from 12 residues. Germline-derived CDR1 and CDR2 are SEHNR and FQNEAQ (reference sequence). Trimming shortened V by 3 bases and J by 6 bases, and 6 bases separated the two germline ends. In DNA form, the CDR3 reads TGTGCCAGCAGCTTGGGAGAAAACACCATATATTTT. This sequence encodes CASSLGENTIYF.

This clone was seen repeatedly, ten times or more. The chain combines TRBV29-1 with TRBJ2-7; 9 bases are shared with TRBD1. After removal of 2 bases from V and 4 bases from J, the junction contained 6 bases not matched to a gene. The CDR3 has 14 amino acids. Germline CDR1 and CDR2: SQVTM and ANQGSEA. CDR3 region: CSVELQGAPYEQYF. The CDR3 DNA is TGCAGCGTTGAATTACAGGGGGCACCTTACGAGCAGTACTTC.

Comments on this clone: The sample contains more than one DNA sequence encoding this CDR3. The chain employs TRBV19 and TRBJ1-1; D is undetermined. Germline CDR1 reads LNHDA; CDR2 reads SQIVND (reference sequence). V lost 3 bases to trimming and J lost 2 bases, with 7 bases between them. The CDR3 contains 13 residues. The CDR3 sequence is CASSIVSNTEAFF. CDR3 sequence (DNA): TGTGCCAGTAGTATTGTCAGTAACACTGAAGCTTTCTTT.